This T cell receptor (beta chain) was observed in a study of shared clonotypes between healthy human individuals. Naive CD45RA+ and memory CD45RA-negative subsets were split from CD4+ cells. For sorted subsets, approximately 0.2 ug DNA per replicate equaled about 30,000 T cell genomes. Profiling relied on immunoSEQ multiplex PCR, and the TCRdb table lists in-frame clones only, not all of them. This sample has about 2.3 million clones; roughly 92% occur once, and the top ten carry about 0.36%. The sample comprised naive CD4+ T cells from PBMCs. As for subset: CD45RA+ positively selected. This TCR came from a man younger than 30 in good health. Some clones in this sample may be carry-over from other donors' samples.

The CDR3 DNA reads as TGCGCCAGCAGTGAGTCGCGGATTTCTAGCACAGATACGCAGTATTTT. It encodes CASSESRISSTDTQYF. The chain links TRBV10-2 to TRBJ2-3; D gene ambiguous. Germline assignment: CDR1 WSHSY and CDR2 SAAADI. The CDR3 totals 16 residues. Trimming cost V 0 bases and J 0 bases, with 10 bases left between them.